This entry lists 7 T cell receptor beta chains sequenced from one sample in a study of shared T cell receptors in the human thymus. Clones were read by immunoSEQ multiplex PCR, and TCRdb kept only the in-frame ones, dropping some. The table lists around 730,000 clones, 70% to 90% of them singletons. These data were also filed under a second study, of human thymus T cells.

The sequencing input was thymocytes. The source is a girl under three years old with a congenital heart defect.

The chain employs TRBV2 and TRBJ2-7, with a possible D match to TRBD2 (5 bases). This CDR3 has 13 residues. Per germline, CDR1 SNHLY and CDR2 FYNNEI. Trimming shortened V by 7 bases and J by 0 bases, and 10 bases separated the two germline ends. The CDR3 DNA sequence: TGTGCCAGCAAACGAGGGTTCTCCTACGAGCAGTACTTC. It specifies CASKRGFSYEQYF.

The chain joins TRBV10-1 to TRBJ2-1, with D perhaps TRBD2 (7 bases). The germline CDR1 and CDR2 sequences are WNHNN and SYGVQD (reference sequence). CDR3 length: 14 amino acids. With 2 bases removed from V and 4 bases from J, the gap between germline ends came to 9 bases. The CDR3 reads CASSERGAYNEQFF. The CDR3, as DNA: TGCGCCAGCAGTGAGCGGGGGGCGTACAATGAGCAGTTCTTC.

This rearrangement joins TRBV7-9 to TRBJ1-5, with D possibly being TRBD1 (5 bases). Germline CDR1 and CDR2: SEHNR and FQNEAQ (reference sequence). The CDR3 has 16 amino acids. The ends were cut back, 1 base at V and 3 bases at J, with 13 bases in the middle. CDR3 residues: CASSLVTGGANQPQHF. Here the CDR3 DNA reads TGTGCCAGCAGCTTAGTCACAGGTGGGGCCAATCAGCCCCAGCATTTT.

This chain uses TRBV14 with TRBJ2-7, with 10 bases that match TRBD2. The V gene end was trimmed by 5 bases and the J gene end by 2 bases; junction bases not matched to a gene: 9. The CDR3 covers 16 residues. Looked up from germline, CDR1 is SGHDN and CDR2 is FVKESK. The CDR3 coding sequence is TGTGCCAGCAGCGACCTAGCGGGGGCTCTTGCCTACGAGCAGTACTTC. Residues: CASSDLAGALAYEQYF. Using reference TRBV14 and TRBJ2-7 for the parts outside the CDR3, the full variable domain is EAGVTQFPSHSVIEKGQTVTLRCDPISGHDNLYWYRRVMGKEIKFLLHFVKESKQDESGMPNNRFLAERTGGTYSTLKVQPAELEDSGVYFCASSDLAGALAYEQYFGPGTRLTVT.

The chain employs TRBV13 and TRBJ1-6, with a weak D call TRBD1 (5 bases). V shed 2 bases and J shed 3 bases, with 8 bases lying between them. The CDR3 consists of 15 residues. In germline, CDR1 is PRHDT, CDR2 FYEKMQ (reference sequence). CDR3 in DNA: TGTGCCAGCAGCTTAAACAGGTTCTATAATTCACCCCTCCACTTT. Amino acid sequence: CASSLNRFYNSPLHF.

J is TRBJ2-1 and V is TRBV27; D not resolved. CDR1 is MNHEY and CDR2 is SMNVEV in the germline V gene (reference sequence). The CDR3 runs to 16 residues. Trimming took 1 base from V and 3 from J, leaving 13 bases between them. The CDR3 loop reads CASSLYRETGYNEQFF. In nucleotides, the CDR3 is TGTGCCAGCAGTTTATATCGCGAGACGGGCTACAATGAGCAGTTCTTC.

This chain joins TRBV11-2 and TRBJ2-7, with a possible D match to TRBD1 (5 bases). Germline assignment: CDR1 SGHAT and CDR2 FQNNGV. Trimming cost V 1 base and J 0 bases, with 7 bases left between them. This CDR3 region has 14 residues. CDR3 protein: CASSLADSSYEQYF. CDR3 DNA sequence: TGTGCCAGCAGCTTAGCCGACAGCTCCTACGAGCAGTACTTC.